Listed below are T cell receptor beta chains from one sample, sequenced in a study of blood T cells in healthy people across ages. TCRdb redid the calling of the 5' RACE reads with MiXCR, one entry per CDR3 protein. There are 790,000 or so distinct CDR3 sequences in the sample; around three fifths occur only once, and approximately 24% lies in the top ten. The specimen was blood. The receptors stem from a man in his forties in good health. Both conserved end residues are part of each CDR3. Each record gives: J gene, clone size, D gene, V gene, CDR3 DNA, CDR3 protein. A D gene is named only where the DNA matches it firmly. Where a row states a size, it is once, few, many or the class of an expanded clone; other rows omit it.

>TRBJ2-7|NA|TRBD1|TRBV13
TGTGCCAGCAGCTTAGCAGTGTTCCGACGACAGGGGGCCTACGAGCAGTACTTC
CASSLAVFRRQGAYEQYF
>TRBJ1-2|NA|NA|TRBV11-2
TGTGCCAGCAGCTTAGTTGCCGCGAACTATGGCTACACCTTC
CASSLVAANYGYTF
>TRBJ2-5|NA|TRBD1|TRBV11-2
TGTGCCAGCAGCTTAAGCCCGGACAGGGGGCGAGAGACCCAGTACTTC
CASSLSPDRGRETQYF
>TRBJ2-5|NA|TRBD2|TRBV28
TGTGCCAGCAGTAGCGGGGGGGAAAACAATGAGCAGTACTTC
CASSSGGENNEQYF
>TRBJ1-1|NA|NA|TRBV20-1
TGCAGTGCTCATGAGTACACTGAAGCTTTCTTT
CSAHEYTEAFF
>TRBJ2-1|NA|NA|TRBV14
TGTGCCCGCAGCCATTCTCGCGGGATCTACAATGAGCAGTTCTTC
CARSHSRGIYNEQFF
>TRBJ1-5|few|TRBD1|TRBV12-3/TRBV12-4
TGTGCCAGCAATACAGGGGGCGGCCCGCCTGATCAGCCCCAGCATTTT
CASNTGGGPPDQPQHF
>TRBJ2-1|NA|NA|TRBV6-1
TGTGCCAGCAGTGTGGACGAAGGACAGATTTACAATGAGCAGTTCTTC
CASSVDEGQIYNEQFF
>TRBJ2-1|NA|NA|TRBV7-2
TGTGCCAGCAGCTTACAATCTTTGCAGTTCTTC
CASSLQSLQFF
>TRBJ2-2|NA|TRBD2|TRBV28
TGTGCCAGCAGAACGACTAGCGGGAGGTTCGTCGGGGAGCTGTTTTTT
CASRTTSGRFVGELFF
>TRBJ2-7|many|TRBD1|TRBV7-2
TGTGCCAGCGTCCCGGGGACAGGGTCCTACGAGCAGTACTTC
CASVPGTGSYEQYF
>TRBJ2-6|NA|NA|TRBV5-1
TGCGCCAGCAGCCCGGGACTGCGTTGGGGAGGGGCCAACGTCCTGACTTTC
CASSPGLRWGGANVLTF
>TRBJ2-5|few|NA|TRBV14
TGTGCCAGCAGCCAAGCCTTGAGGGGCGAGACCCAGTACTTC
CASSQALRGETQYF
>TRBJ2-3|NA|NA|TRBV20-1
TGCAGTGCTAGCAATTCCCTTCCCACAGATACGCAGTATTTT
CSASNSLPTDTQYF
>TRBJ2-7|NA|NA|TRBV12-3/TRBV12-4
TGTGCCAGCAAACCCGACTCAATCTCCTACGAGCAGTACTTC
CASKPDSISYEQYF
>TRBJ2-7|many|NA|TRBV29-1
TGCAGCGTTGAACAGGGGACGAGCGAGCAGTACTTC
CSVEQGTSEQYF
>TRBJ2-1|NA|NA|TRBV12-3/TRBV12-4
TGTGCCAGCAGTTCCCAATGGAGGGGCGTTGTTGAGCAGTTCTTC
CASSSQWRGVVEQFF
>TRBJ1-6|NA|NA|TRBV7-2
TGTGCCAGCAGCTTAGGGGCCTGGGCAGTCGAGCTTAATTCACCCCTCCACTTT
CASSLGAWAVELNSPLHF
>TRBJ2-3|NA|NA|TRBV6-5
TGTGCCAGCAGTTATTTCGTCGGCGGGGCGGGTGAGGGTGATACGCAGTATTTT
CASSYFVGGAGEGDTQYF
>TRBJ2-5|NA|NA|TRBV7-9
TGTGCCAGCAGCACAAAAACTTCAGGGACCCAGGAGACCCAGTACTTC
CASSTKTSGTQETQYF
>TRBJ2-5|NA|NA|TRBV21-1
TGTGCCAGCGCAAACCTACGGGAGACCCAGTACTTC
CASANLRETQYF
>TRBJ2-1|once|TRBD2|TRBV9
TGTGCCAGCAGCGACCGCCAGACTAGCGGGGTTTACAATGAGCAGTTCTTC
CASSDRQTSGVYNEQFF
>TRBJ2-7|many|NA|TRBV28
TGTGCCAGCAGCTCTCCCACTCGGCTCCGGGCGGGATACCAGTACGAGCAGTACTTC
CASSSPTRLRAGYQYEQYF
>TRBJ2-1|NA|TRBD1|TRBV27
TGTGCCAGCAGTTTATTGTGGGACAGGGGTACTGGGAATGAGCAGTTCTTC
CASSLLWDRGTGNEQFF
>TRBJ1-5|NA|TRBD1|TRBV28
TGTGCCAGCAACATGGCGGACAGGGTCGAATATCAGCCCCAGCATTTT
CASNMADRVEYQPQHF
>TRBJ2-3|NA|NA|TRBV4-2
TGTGCCAGCAGCCGCAACGACAGAGGAGATACGCAGTATTTT
CASSRNDRGDTQYF
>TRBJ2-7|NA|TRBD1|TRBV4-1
TGCGCCAGCAGCCCCGGGACAGGGGGCTACAATGAGCAGTACTTC
CASSPGTGGYNEQYF
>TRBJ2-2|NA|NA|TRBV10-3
TGTGCCATCAGTGAGTCAGGTTCTGGCACCGGGGAGCTGTTTTTT
CAISESGSGTGELFF
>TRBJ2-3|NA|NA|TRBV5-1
TGCGCCAGCAGCACTGACAGGACTAGCACAGATACGCAGTATTTT
CASSTDRTSTDTQYF
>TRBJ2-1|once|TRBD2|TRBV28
TGTGCCAGCAGTCCCCGTCTAGCGGGACTTGAGCAGTTCTTC
CASSPRLAGLEQFF
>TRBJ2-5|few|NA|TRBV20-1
TGCAGTGAAGAAGCGCGGGAGACCCAGTACTTC
CSEEARETQYF
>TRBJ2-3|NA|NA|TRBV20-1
TGCAGTGCCGACGAACTCCGGGACTCAACAGATACGCAGTATTTT
CSADELRDSTDTQYF
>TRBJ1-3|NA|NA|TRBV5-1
TGCGCCAGCAGCTTGGATCCGGGGCCTACTGGAAACACCATATATTTT
CASSLDPGPTGNTIYF
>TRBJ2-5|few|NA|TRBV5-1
TGCGCCAGCACGCCCACACCGGGGGAGACCCAGTACTTC
CASTPTPGETQYF
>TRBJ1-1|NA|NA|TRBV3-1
TGTGCCAGCAGCCGCCTTGGGAACACTGAAGCTTTCTTT
CASSRLGNTEAFF
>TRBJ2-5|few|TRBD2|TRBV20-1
TGCAGTGCCTTAGGACTAGCGGGCCAAGAGACCCAGTACTTC
CSALGLAGQETQYF
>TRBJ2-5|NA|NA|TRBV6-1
TGTGCCAGCAGCGCCGGGATATGGGAGACCCAGTACTTC
CASSAGIWETQYF
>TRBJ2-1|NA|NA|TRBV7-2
TGTGCCAGCAGCGCCGGGGATTACGCCTACAATGAGCAGTTCTTC
CASSAGDYAYNEQFF
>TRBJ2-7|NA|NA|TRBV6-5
TGTGCCAGCAATTTAGGACACCGGCAGTACTTC
CASNLGHRQYF
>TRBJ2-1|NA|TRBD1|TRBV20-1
TGCAGTGCTAGTAAGGGACAGGGGTCCAATGAGCAGTTCTTC
CSASKGQGSNEQFF
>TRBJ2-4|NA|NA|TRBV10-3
TGTGCCATCAGTGAGTCGAGGGACGATGTAGCCAAAAACATTCAGTACTTC
CAISESRDDVAKNIQYF
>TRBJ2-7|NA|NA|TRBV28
TGTGCCAGCAGCACACCAAAGACAGGAGATGGCTACGAGCAGTACTTC
CASSTPKTGDGYEQYF
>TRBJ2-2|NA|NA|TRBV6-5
TGTGCCAGCAGTCCCTGGAGCACCGGGGAGCTGTTTTTT
CASSPWSTGELFF